The T cell receptor beta chain under discussion was sequenced for a study of T cell responses to AZD1222 COVID-19 vaccine. As to this clone: What it binds is not known.

Study conclusions and caveats: With two AZD1222 doses given, Spike-specific TCR breadth and depth both rose.

The table came from immunoSEQ multiplex PCR; TCRdb's copy has only in-frame clones and leaves some out. The table lists around 120,000 clones, approximately 90% of them singletons. The source material was peripheral blood, sampled on day 0 of AZD1222 vaccination. The clonotype comes from an adult in good health.

This CDR3 reads CASSFGTGPYGYTF. DNA of the CDR3: TGTGCCAGCAGTTTCGGGACAGGCCCTTATGGCTACACCTTC. This chain links TRBV28 with TRBJ1-2; 8 bases line up with TRBD1. Per the germline V gene, CDR1 is MDHEN and CDR2 is SYDVKM. The CDR3 runs to 14 residues. V lost 3 bases, J lost 5 bases, and 5 bases stayed unmatched.